This TCR beta chain comes out of a study of shared clonotypes between healthy human individuals. Looking at the study overall: CD8 memory received one plate per donor, CD8 naive two, CD4 memory three and CD4 naive three. Points from the study as a whole: Non-shared clonotypes had lower generation probabilities than those shared by all four donors.

Profiled with immunoSEQ multiplex PCR; TCRdb holds only in-frame clones, not every one. The sample lists millions of clones; approximately 94% were seen once. The CDR3 contains 14 residues. The germline V gene encodes CDR1 LNHDA and CDR2 SQIVND (reference sequence). Trimming removed 9 bases from V and 2 bases from J, with 17 bases in between. Note on this clone: Its matching antigen is unknown.

The naive CD8 subset, CD45RO-negative cells positively selected for CCR7, excluded terminally differentiated effector memory CD45RA+ cells. The specimen was naive CD8+ T cells from PBMCs. The clonotype comes from a man in his late teens or twenties in good health. Some clones in this sample may be carry-over from other donors' samples. This chain connects TRBV19 to TRBJ2-7, with a tentative D call TRBD1 (6 bases). Here the CDR3 reads CASPENRDPYEQYF. For the CDR3, the DNA is TGTGCCAGCCCCGAGAACAGGGACCCCTACGAGCAGTACTTC.